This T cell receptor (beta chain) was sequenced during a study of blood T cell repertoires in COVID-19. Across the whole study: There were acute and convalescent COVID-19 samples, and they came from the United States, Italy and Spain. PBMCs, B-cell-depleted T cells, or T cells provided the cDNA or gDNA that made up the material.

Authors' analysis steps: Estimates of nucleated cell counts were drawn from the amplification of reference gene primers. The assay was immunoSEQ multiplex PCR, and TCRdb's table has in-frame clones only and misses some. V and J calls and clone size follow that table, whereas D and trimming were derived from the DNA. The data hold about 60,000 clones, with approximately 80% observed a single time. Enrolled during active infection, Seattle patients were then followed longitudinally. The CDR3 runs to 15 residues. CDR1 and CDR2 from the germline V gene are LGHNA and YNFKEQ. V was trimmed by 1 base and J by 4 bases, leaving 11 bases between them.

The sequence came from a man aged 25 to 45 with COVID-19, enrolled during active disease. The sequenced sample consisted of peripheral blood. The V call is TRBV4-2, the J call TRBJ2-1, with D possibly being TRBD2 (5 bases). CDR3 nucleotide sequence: TGTGCCAGCAGCCAAGTCCGGGCGGGTTACAATGAGCAGTTCTTC. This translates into CASSQVRAGYNEQFF.